These 3 T cell receptor beta chains came from one sample sequenced in a study of T cells after yellow fever vaccination. TCRdb called the 5' RACE reads again in MiXCR, with one record for every CDR3 protein. The sample has 230,000 or so distinct CDR3 sequences, around 3.5% seen once. The specimen comprised PBMCs, sampled 15 days after the yellow fever booster vaccination. Receptor source: a man between 18 and 35 years old who received the YFV17D yellow fever vaccine.

This sequence joins TRBV5-1 and TRBJ1-4, with D unclear. CDR1 is SGHRS and CDR2 is YFSETQ in the germline V gene. The CDR3 consists of 15 residues. V lost 4 bases and J 5 bases, leaving 15 bases between the germline ends. CDR3 sequence reads: CASSPHSILNEKLFF. CDR3 coding DNA: TGCGCCAGCAGCCCACACAGCATATTAAATGAAAAACTGTTTTTT.

This clonotype was seen many times. The V gene is TRBV6-1, the J gene TRBJ1-6; 7 bases map to TRBD1. Per germline, CDR1 MNHNS and CDR2 SASEGT. The CDR3 length is 13 residues. Unmatched junction bases numbered 6, after V lost 11 bases and J lost 5 bases. As DNA, the CDR3 is TGTGCCGGGGGACAGCCTGATAATTCACCCCTCCACTTT. This codes for CAGGQPDNSPLHF.

In its sample, this clonotype was seen once. This sequence joins TRBV7-9 and TRBJ2-7; 7 bases fit TRBD1. The trim removed 3 bases at V and 4 bases at J, leaving 3 bases unmatched. Per germline, CDR1 SEHNR and CDR2 FQNEAQ (reference sequence). The CDR3 consists of 13 residues. CDR3 protein: CASSFTGVYEQYF. For the CDR3, the DNA is TGTGCCAGCAGCTTTACAGGGGTTTACGAGCAGTACTTC.